The 21 T cell receptor beta chains below were found in one sample sequenced in a study of spatial heterogeneity in lung cancer. Time point given: sample taken at primary tumor resection. TCRdb independently ran MiXCR on the 5' RACE reads; one entry per CDR3 protein. Here the sample spans some 11,000 distinct CDR3 sequences, roughly 7.9% being singletons. Their antigens remain unidentified. Study conclusions and caveats: For expanded intratumoral alpha and beta TCRs, counts tracked tumor mutation counts.

Specimen: lung tumor tissue, collected at surgery. These receptors were taken from a female donor with early-stage non-small cell lung cancer.

By share, this clonotype counts as medium-sized. The chain is built from TRBV7-3 and TRBJ2-6, with D maybe TRBD1 (6 bases). CDR1 SGHTA and CDR2 FQGTGA come from the germline V gene. The germline V and J ends were trimmed by 3 bases and 0 bases, with 15 bases remaining between them. The CDR3 is 18 residues long. CDR3 sequence reads: CASSLYGQGHSGANVLTF. CDR3 DNA: TGTGCCAGCAGCTTGTATGGGCAGGGGCACTCTGGGGCCAACGTCCTGACTTTC. Full variable domain (rest looked up from reference TRBV7-3 and TRBJ2-6): GAGVSQTPSNKVTEKGKYVELRCDPISGHTALYWYRQSLGQGPEFLIYFQGTGAADDSGLPNDRFFAVRPEGSVSTLKIQRTERGDSAVYLCASSLYGQGHSGANVLTFGAGSRLTVL.

There are many counts of this clonotype. The rearrangement links TRBV21-1 to TRBJ2-7; the table calls TRBD1, which could not be checked here. TRBV21-1 is shown as a pseudogene. This CDR3 has 16 residues. The CDR3 here is CASSKRGTGKRYEQYF. Here the CDR3 DNA reads TGTGCCAGCAGCAAGAGGGGGACAGGGAAGAGGTACGAGCAGTACTTC.

This clonotype was counted ten times or more. V usage is TRBV5-1 and J usage is TRBJ1-4; TRBD1 agrees at 8 bases. There are 14 residues in the CDR3. Per the germline V gene, CDR1 is SGHRS and CDR2 is YFSETQ. V lost 0 bases and J lost 6; bases outside the gene matches: 1. This CDR3 reads CASSLGGQDEKLFF. Here the CDR3 DNA reads TGCGCCAGCAGCTTGGGGGGACAGGATGAAAAACTGTTTTTT.

This clonotype was found many times. The chain couples TRBV18 to TRBJ2-5; no definite D call. Germline loops: CDR1 KGHSH, CDR2 LQKENI. The V and J ends lost 3 bases and 1 base respectively, with 9 bases between them. This CDR3 region has 14 residues. The CDR3 bases are TGTGCCAGCTCACCCCCCGGGCCCCAAGAGACCCAGTACTTC. Encoded protein: CASSPPGPQETQYF.

By share of the sample, this clonotype is medium-sized. The chain combines TRBV28 with TRBJ2-7, with D perhaps TRBD1 (5 bases). V shed 3 bases and J shed 5 bases, with 8 bases lying between them. This CDR3 spans 12 amino acids. Germline CDR1 reads MDHEN; CDR2 reads SYDVKM. CDR3 nucleotide sequence: TGTGCCAGCAGTTTCCCAGGGAACGAGCAGTACTTC. Translation: CASSFPGNEQYF.

At least ten counts were recorded for this clonotype. The chain joins TRBV28 to TRBJ2-3; D gene uncertain. This CDR3 has 15 residues. In germline, CDR1 is MDHEN, CDR2 SYDVKM. Trimming pared 3 bases from V and 3 bases from J, leaving 13 bases between. The chain's CDR3 is CASSFIGRQTDTQYF. The CDR3 region has the DNA TGTGCCAGCAGTTTCATCGGCAGGCAAACAGATACGCAGTATTTT.

This clonotype was counted a few times. The chain couples TRBV7-9 to TRBJ2-4; unclear D gene. Germline-derived CDR1 and CDR2 are SEHNR and FQNEAQ (reference sequence). V lost 1 base to trimming and J lost 8 bases, with 12 bases between them. This CDR3 contains 14 residues. Written as DNA, the CDR3 is TGTGCCAGCAGCTTAGTGGATGAGAGTGACATTCAGTACTTC. It encodes CASSLVDESDIQYF.

V gene TRBV10-3 combines with J gene TRBJ2-3, with 9 bases that match TRBD1. The CDR3 sequence is 14 residues long. V gave up 2 bases and J gave up 3 bases; unmatched junction bases: 0. From germline, CDR1 is ENHRY and CDR2 SYGVKD. The CDR3 spells CAISEGQGTDTQYF. CDR3 DNA sequence: TGTGCCATCAGTGAGGGACAGGGGACAGATACGCAGTATTTT.

The V gene is TRBV5-1, the J gene TRBJ1-4; D is undetermined. The germline V and J ends were trimmed by 0 bases and 1 base, with 10 bases remaining between them. This CDR3 spans 16 amino acids. Germline V CDR1 and CDR2: SGHRS, YFSETQ. CDR3 DNA: TGCGCCAGCAGCTTGGTTCCGGGTTTAACTAATGAAAAACTGTTTTTT. Encoded protein: CASSLVPGLTNEKLFF.

This clonotype was observed a few times. V usage is TRBV18 and J usage is TRBJ1-3, with 9 bases fitting TRBD1. CDR3 length equals 14 residues. Unmatched junction bases numbered 2, after V lost 5 bases and J lost 3 bases. In germline, CDR1 is KGHSH, CDR2 LQKENI. For the CDR3, the DNA is TGTGCCAGCTCAGCGGGACAGGGTGGAAACACCATATATTTT. This gives the protein CASSAGQGGNTIYF.

This clonotype was seen ten or more times. J is TRBJ2-7 and V is TRBV12-3 or TRBV12-4; D is perhaps TRBD1 (5 bases). V lost 0 bases and J 1 base, leaving 13 bases between the germline ends. There are 16 residues in the CDR3. The CDR3: CASSLAPGHMSYEQYF. DNA for the CDR3: TGTGCCAGCAGTTTAGCGCCAGGACACATGTCCTACGAGCAGTACTTC.

This sequence joins TRBV7-2 and TRBJ1-2; 9 nucleotides match TRBD1. This CDR3 is 14 amino acids long. Germline V gives CDR1 SGHTA, CDR2 FQGNSA. Losses at the gene ends were 2 bases for V and 5 bases for J; bases not matched to a gene: 3. The CDR3 spells CASSLSGTGYGYTF. DNA of the CDR3: TGTGCCAGCAGCTTATCCGGGACAGGGTATGGCTACACCTTC. The complete variable domain, with remaining parts taken from reference TRBV7-2 and TRBJ1-2, reads GAGVSQSPSNKVTEKGKDVELRCDPISGHTALYWYRQSLGQGLEFLIYFQGNSAPDKSGLPSDRFSAERTGGSVSTLTIQRTQQEDSAVYLCASSLSGTGYGYTFGSGTRLTVV.

This clonotype was recorded many times. This chain links TRBV9 with TRBJ2-6, with a possible D match to TRBD1 (6 bases). CDR3 length equals 16 residues. Germline V gene sequence: CDR1 SGDLS, CDR2 YYNGEE. The V gene lost 4 bases and the J gene lost 2 bases, with 13 bases spanning the gap. As DNA, the CDR3 is TGTGCCAGCAGCCACATTAACAGGGCTGGGGCCAACGTCCTGACTTTC. As protein: CASSHINRAGANVLTF.

This clonotype was seen repeatedly, ten times or more. The V call is TRBV20-1, the J call TRBJ1-1; D unresolved. CDR3 length: 15 amino acids. The V end lost 1 base, the J end lost 1 base, and 13 bases lay between the germline ends. The V gene's germline CDR1 is DFQATT and CDR2 SNEGSKA (reference sequence). The CDR3 region has the DNA TGCAGTGCTAGAGTAAAGGCTTGGGGGAACACTGAAGCTTTCTTT. Translating it yields CSARVKAWGNTEAFF.

The table lists this clonotype with many counts. The V gene is TRBV12-3 or TRBV12-4, the J gene TRBJ2-5; no clear D gene. The CDR3 is 12 residues long. Trimming shortened V by 9 bases and J by 3 bases, and 11 bases separated the two germline ends. The DNA for the CDR3 is TGTGCCAGTCGTCTAGAGGAAGAGACCCAGTACTTC. Translated, it gives CASRLEEETQYF.

This clonotype occurred many times. This chain uses TRBV15 with TRBJ2-5; D remains unclear. CDR1 is LNHNV and CDR2 is YYDKDF in the germline V gene (reference sequence). V lost 0 bases and J lost 2, with 7 bases in between. The CDR3 has 14 amino acids. In DNA form, the CDR3 reads TGTGCCACCAGCAGAGATGTACAGCAAGAGACCCAGTACTTC. Translated: CATSRDVQQETQYF.

CDR3: CASSQGGDEQYF. In DNA, the CDR3 is TGTGCCAGCAGCCAAGGGGGCGACGAGCAGTACTTC. The rearrangement links TRBV4-2 to TRBJ2-7; D is perhaps TRBD1 (5 bases). CDR3 length: 12 residues. V was clipped by 1 base and J by 5 bases, with 6 bases between them. Looked up from germline, CDR1 is LGHNA and CDR2 is YNFKEQ.

This clonotype ranks as medium-sized. The chain links TRBV20-1 to TRBJ2-7, with 7 bases aligning to TRBD1. From germline, CDR1 is DFQATT and CDR2 SNEGSKA (reference sequence). The CDR3 spans 12 residues. The J segment lost 5 bases and the V segment lost 1 base, leaving 2 bases of the junction unmatched. The CDR3 bases are TGCAGTGCTAGAGTGCAGGGGGACGAGCAGTACTTC. It codes for CSARVQGDEQYF.

As regards this clonotype: A read error may explain this, as a much larger clone is one base away. J is TRBJ2-5 and V is TRBV12-3 or TRBV12-4, with D possibly TRBD2 on 6 matching bases. The CDR3 runs 13 residues. The V end lost 6 bases, the J end lost 7 bases, and 15 bases lay between the germline ends. The CDR3 DNA reads TGTGCCAGCAGGACAGCGGTGGAGGGGACCCAGTACTTC. It is translated as CASRTAVEGTQYF.

This clonotype has ten or more counts. The V gene is TRBV19, the J gene TRBJ2-3; D may match TRBD1 or TRBD2 (5 bases each). This CDR3 spans 15 amino acids. The V gene lost 4 bases and the J gene lost 4 bases, with 15 bases spanning the gap. CDR1 LNHDA and CDR2 SQIVND come from the germline V gene (reference sequence). The CDR3 loop is CASSTGGRRADTQYF. The CDR3 nucleotides read TGTGCCAGTAGTACCGGAGGACGCAGGGCAGATACGCAGTATTTT.

This clonotype is medium-sized within its sample. The chain recombines TRBV11-2 with TRBJ1-2; D is undetermined. CDR1 SGHAT and CDR2 FQNNGV come from the germline V gene. CDR3 length equals 13 residues. Trimming stripped 7 bases from V and 1 base from J, with 10 bases between. The CDR3 nucleotides are TGTGCCAGCACCCCCGAGGATAACTATGGCTACACCTTC. This codes for CASTPEDNYGYTF.